This T cell receptor (beta chain) is drawn from a study of blood T cell repertoires in COVID-19. Study in general: COVID-19 samples collected from the United States, Italy and Spain covered acute and convalescent phases.

In the study's own analysis: Researchers report that nucleated cell counts were estimated from reference gene primer amplification. The method was immunoSEQ multiplex PCR; TCRdb's version includes in-frame clones alone and lacks a portion of them. V and J calls and clone size are those listed in that table; D and trimming were worked out from the DNA. Of about 180,000 clones listed, about four fifths are singletons. This receptor was obtained from a woman of 80 years or more with active or convalescent COVID-19. The sequenced sample was peripheral blood.

The CDR3 protein is CASSLAPQGYNEQFF. The CDR3 nucleotides read TGTGCCAGCAGCTTGGCCCCACAGGGTTACAATGAGCAGTTCTTC. J is TRBJ2-1 and V is TRBV5-6; maybe TRBD1 (6 bases). Trimming stripped 0 bases from V and 4 bases from J, with 11 bases between. Germline CDR1 is SGHDT and CDR2 is YYEEEE. The CDR3 runs 15 residues.